These 3 T cell receptor beta chains were all obtained from the same sample, sequenced in a study of cytomegalovirus exposure and HLA in healthy donors. The primer mix had 60 Vbeta and 13 Jbeta primers. TCRdb's table, derived via immunoSEQ multiplex PCR, lists solely in-frame clones and lacks some. The repertoire holds 200,000 to 250,000 clones, with roughly 75% as singletons. Source material: PBMCs. The receptors here all came from a woman aged 25 to 45 in good health and CMV-seronegative.

Concerning this clone: One junction end disagrees with the germline gene, perhaps due to a read error. V gene TRBV7-7 combines with J gene TRBJ2-2; TRBD2 matches 8 bases. The CDR3 totals 15 residues. Per the germline V gene, CDR1 is SSHAT and CDR2 is FNYEAQ (reference sequence). CDR3 DNA: TGTGCTAGCAGCTTGGGACTAGGGTTGGCCGGGGAGCTGTTTTTT. Encoded protein: CASSLGLGLAGELFF.

The chain couples TRBV12-5 to TRBJ2-5, with 12 nucleotides matching TRBD2. Germline CDR1 LGHNT, CDR2 FRNRAP. The length of the CDR3 is 16 residues. V dropped 4 bases and J dropped 0; count of bases not matched to a gene: 3. The CDR3 DNA is TGTGCTAGTGGTTGGGGGACTAGCGGGTACCAAGAGACCCAGTACTTC. It encodes CASGWGTSGYQETQYF.

The chain links TRBV27 to TRBJ2-6; 8 bases agree with TRBD1. Unmatched junction bases numbered 8, after V lost 0 bases and J lost 1 base. The length of the CDR3 is 19 residues. From germline, CDR1 is MNHEY and CDR2 SMNVEV (reference sequence). CDR3 DNA sequence: TGTGCCAGCAGTTTATCACCGGGACAGGTATCTTCTGGGGCCAACGTCCTGACTTTC. Translation gives CASSLSPGQVSSGANVLTF.